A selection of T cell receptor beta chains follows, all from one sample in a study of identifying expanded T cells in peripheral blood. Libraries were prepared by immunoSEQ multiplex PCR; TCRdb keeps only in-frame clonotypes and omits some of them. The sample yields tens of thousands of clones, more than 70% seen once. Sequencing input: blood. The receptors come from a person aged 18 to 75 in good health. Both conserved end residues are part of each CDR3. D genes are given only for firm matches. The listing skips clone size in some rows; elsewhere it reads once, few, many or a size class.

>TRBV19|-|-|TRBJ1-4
TGTGCCAGTAGTACCTGGACGGGCCCCGAGGAACTGTTTTTT
CASSTWTGPEELFF
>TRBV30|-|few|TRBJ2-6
TGTGCCTGGAGTGGGCTGACTGGGGCCAACGTCCTGACTTTC
CAWSGLTGANVLTF
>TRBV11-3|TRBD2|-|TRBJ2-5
TGTGCCAGCAGCTTAGAGGTAGCGGGGACCCAGTACTTC
CASSLEVAGTQYF
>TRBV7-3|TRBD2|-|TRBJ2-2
TGTGCCAGTGGGACTAGCGGCCATAAACTCACCGGGGAGCTGTTTTTT
CASGTSGHKLTGELFF
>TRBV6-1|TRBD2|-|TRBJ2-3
TGTGCCAGCAGTGAAGGACTAGCGGGTGGACCGGGTGGAGATACGCAGTATTTT
CASSEGLAGGPGGDTQYF
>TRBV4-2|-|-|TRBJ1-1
TGTGCCAGCAGCCAGGGGGGATACAGGTTGGGGGCTTTCTTT
CASSQGGYRLGAFF
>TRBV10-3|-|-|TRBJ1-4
TGTGCCATCAGTGAGTCGCTGATTAATGAAAAACTGTTTTTT
CAISESLINEKLFF
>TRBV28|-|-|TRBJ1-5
TGTGCCAGCAGGATAAATCCGGGGGCCCAGCATTTT
CASRINPGAQHF
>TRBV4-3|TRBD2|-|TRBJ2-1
TGCGCCAGCAGCCAAGAGATCTCGAGCGGGAGGGCCGGTGAGCAGTTCTTC
CASSQEISSGRAGEQFF
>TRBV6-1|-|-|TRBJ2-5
TGTGCCAGCAAGTCGGGGGGCCCACCGACCCAGTACTTC
CASKSGGPPTQYF
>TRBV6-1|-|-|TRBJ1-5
TGTGCCAGCAGTGAAGATCAGCCCCAGCATTTT
CASSEDQPQHF
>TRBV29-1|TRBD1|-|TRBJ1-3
TGCAGCGTTGAAGAACAGGGGGACACCATATATTTT
CSVEEQGDTIYF
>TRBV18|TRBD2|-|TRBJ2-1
TGTGCCAGCTCACCACCTCAGTCCGGGACTAGCGGTAATGAGCAGTTCTTC
CASSPPQSGTSGNEQFF
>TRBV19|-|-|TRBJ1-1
TGTGCCAGTAGTAGAACAGTTGTGAACACTGAAGCTTTCTTT
CASSRTVVNTEAFF
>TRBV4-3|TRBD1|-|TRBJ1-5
TGCGCCAGCAGCCACCGGACAGGCGGTAGCAATCAGCCCCAGCATTTT
CASSHRTGGSNQPQHF
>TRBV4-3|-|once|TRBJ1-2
TGCGCCAGCAGCCAAGATTTACGACAGGATGGCTATGGCTACACCTTC
CASSQDLRQDGYGYTF
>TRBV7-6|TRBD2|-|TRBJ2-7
TGTGCCAGCAGCTTGACTAGCGGGGGAGCCTACGAGCAGTACTTC
CASSLTSGGAYEQYF
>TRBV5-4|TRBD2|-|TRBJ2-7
TGTGCCAGCAGCTTGCACGGGACTAGCTCCCTCGAGCAGTACTTC
CASSLHGTSSLEQYF
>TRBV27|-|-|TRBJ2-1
TGTGCCAGCAGTTTTGGGAGCTCCTACAATGAGCAGTTCTTC
CASSFGSSYNEQFF
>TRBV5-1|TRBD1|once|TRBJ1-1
TGCGCCAGCAGCTTTTCCCTACAGGGGGGGAACACTGAAGCTTTCTTT
CASSFSLQGGNTEAFF
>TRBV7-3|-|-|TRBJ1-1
TGTGCCAGCAGCTCCCAGGGGCGGTCTGAAGCTTTCTTT
CASSSQGRSEAFF
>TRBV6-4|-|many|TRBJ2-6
TGTGCCAGCAGTGACTCGCGTGGAGGGGCCAACGTCCTGACTTTC
CASSDSRGGANVLTF
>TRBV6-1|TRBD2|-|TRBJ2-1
TGTGCCACCCGACTAGCGGGGTTGAATGAGCAGTTCTTC
CATRLAGLNEQFF
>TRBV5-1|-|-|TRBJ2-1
TGCGCCAGCAGCCCCCCCACCCGGACATCCTACAATGAGCAGTTCTTC
CASSPPTRTSYNEQFF
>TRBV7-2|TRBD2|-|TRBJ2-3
TGTGCCAGCAGCCCCCAGAGCGGGAGCTGGGGCACAGATACGCAGTATTTT
CASSPQSGSWGTDTQYF
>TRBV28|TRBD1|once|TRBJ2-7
TGTGCCAGCAGTATCGTTCCGGGACAGATGTACGAGCAGTACTTC
CASSIVPGQMYEQYF
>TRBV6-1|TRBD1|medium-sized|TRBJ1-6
TGTGCCAGCAGTGAGCCGCCGGGACAGGGGTTTCCTAATTCACCCCTCCACTTT
CASSEPPGQGFPNSPLHF
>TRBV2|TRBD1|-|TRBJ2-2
TGTGCCAGCAGGCCCAGGGGGCTTCGGAACACCGGGGAGCTGTTTTTT
CASRPRGLRNTGELFF
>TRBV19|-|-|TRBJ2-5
TGTGCCAGTAGTACCCTGGCGGAGGGGAGGACCCAGTACTTC
CASSTLAEGRTQYF
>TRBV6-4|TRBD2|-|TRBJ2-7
TGTGCCAGGGGTGGGACTAGCGGGAGGATTTTCTACGAGCAGTACTTC
CARGGTSGRIFYEQYF
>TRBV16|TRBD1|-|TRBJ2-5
TGTGCCAGCAGCCCAAGACAAGGACAGGCCCAAGAGACCCAGTACTTC
CASSPRQGQAQETQYF
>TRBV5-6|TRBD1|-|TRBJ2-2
TGTGCCAGCAGCAAACCGGGACAGGGTCCCGGGGAGCTGTTTTTT
CASSKPGQGPGELFF
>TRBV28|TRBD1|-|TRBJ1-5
TGTGCCAGCAGTTCCGACAGGGGGTATTGGCCCCAGCATTTT
CASSSDRGYWPQHF
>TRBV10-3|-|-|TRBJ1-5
TGTGCCATCAGTGAGTCCGGAGCTCAGCCCCAGCATTTT
CAISESGAQPQHF
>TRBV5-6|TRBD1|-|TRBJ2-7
TGTGCCAGCAGCCTAGTAGGACAGGGAGCCTACGAGCAGTACTTC
CASSLVGQGAYEQYF
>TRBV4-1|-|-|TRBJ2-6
TGCGCCAGCAGCCAACCTTCTACCGGGGCCAACGTCCTGACTTTC
CASSQPSTGANVLTF
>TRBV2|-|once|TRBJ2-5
TGTGCCAGCAGTGAAGCTGAGACCCAGTACTTC
CASSEAETQYF
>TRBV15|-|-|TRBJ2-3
TGTGCCACTGAAACAGGGAGGCGATCAGATACGCAGTATTTT
CATETGRRSDTQYF
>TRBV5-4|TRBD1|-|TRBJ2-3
TGTGCCAGCAGCTTGGGACAGGGTGTCACAGATACGCAGTATTTT
CASSLGQGVTDTQYF
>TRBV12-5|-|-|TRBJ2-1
TGTGCTAGTGGTATTACAGTAGCTGAGCAGTTCTTC
CASGITVAEQFF
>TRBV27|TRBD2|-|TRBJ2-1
TGTGCCAGCAGTTTATGGCTAGCGGGAGGGCAGAATGAGCAGTTCTTC
CASSLWLAGGQNEQFF